The 32 T cell receptor beta chains below come from one sample, sequenced in a study of spatial heterogeneity in lung cancer. MiXCR was run by TCRdb on the 5' RACE reads, yielding one entry per CDR3 protein. Of tens of thousands of distinct CDR3 sequences in the sample, about 20% were seen once. Time point here: sample taken at primary tumor resection. Without sorting, whole RNA was sequenced from tumor, nontumor lung or frozen PBMC. The sample was PBMCs, taken at surgery. These receptors all stem from a male donor with early-stage non-small cell lung cancer.

This clonotype has at least ten counts. V usage is TRBV27 and J usage is TRBJ2-3, with D perhaps TRBD2 (6 bases). The CDR3 is 15 residues long. V was clipped by 8 bases and J by 2 bases, with 17 bases between them. Germline values: CDR1 MNHEY, CDR2 SMNVEV (reference sequence). The chain's CDR3 is CASGGLPLITDTQYF. In nucleotides, the CDR3 is TGTGCCAGCGGGGGACTGCCCCTGATCACAGATACGCAGTATTTT.

V is TRBV5-1 and J is TRBJ2-3; weak D call: TRBD1 (5 bases). Germline V gene data show CDR1 as SGHRS and CDR2 as YFSETQ. This CDR3 contains 15 residues. V was clipped by 4 bases and J by 0 bases, with 12 bases between them. The CDR3 is CASSPQGRSTDTQYF. The CDR3 bases are TGCGCCAGCAGCCCCCAGGGTAGGAGCACAGATACGCAGTATTTT.

This clonotype was recorded at least ten times. This chain links TRBV20-1 with TRBJ1-6, with D perhaps matching TRBD1 (6 bases). This CDR3 is 13 amino acids long. Germline-derived CDR1 and CDR2 are DFQATT and SNEGSKA (reference sequence). The CDR3 region has the DNA TGCGGTGTACCCACAGGGCCTAATTCACCCCTCCACTTT. Protein sequence: CGVPTGPNSPLHF.

DNA of the CDR3: TGTGCCAGCAGATCTAGCGGGGGCACAGATACGCAGTATTTT. Protein sequence: CASRSSGGTDTQYF. The rearrangement links TRBV28 to TRBJ2-3; 9 bases are a match to TRBD2. Germline V gives CDR1 MDHEN, CDR2 SYDVKM. The ends lost 6 bases at V and 1 base at J; junction bases unmatched: 2. There are 14 residues in the CDR3.

The chain links TRBV29-1 to TRBJ2-3, with D perhaps matching TRBD1 (5 bases). CDR3 length: 13 residues. Germline V gene lookup returns CDR1 SQVTM and CDR2 ANQGSEA. Trimming removed 4 bases from V and 4 bases from J, with 12 bases in between. In nucleotides, the CDR3 is TGCAGCGTTGCGCAGGGATCCCCAGATACGCAGTATTTT. It is translated as CSVAQGSPDTQYF.

A word on this clonotype: An end of the junction differs from the germline gene, which may be a read error. The chain carries TRBV29-1 and TRBJ2-1; weak D call: TRBD2 (5 bases). This CDR3 is 16 amino acids long. Germline lookup yields CDR1 SQVTM and CDR2 ANQGSEA. CDR3 DNA: TGCAGCATTGAAGGTGAGCGGATCCTCACCTACAATGAGCAGTTCTTC. Translated: CSIEGERILTYNEQFF.

The V and J genes are TRBV12-3 or TRBV12-4 and TRBJ2-7, with D unresolved. V was shortened by 1 base and J by 4 bases, with 8 bases between the two germline ends. The CDR3 loop spans 13 amino acids. The CDR3 loop reads CASSLVTGYEQYF. As DNA, the CDR3 is TGTGCCAGCAGTTTAGTGACCGGTTACGAGCAGTACTTC.

V is TRBV5-1 and J is TRBJ2-7; D call uncertain. The CDR3 spans 16 residues. Germline loops: CDR1 SGHRS, CDR2 YFSETQ. The ends were cut back, 5 bases at V and 4 bases at J, with 22 bases in the middle. CDR3 loop: CASRLDYGSLSYEQYF. CDR3 nucleotide sequence: TGCGCCAGCAGGCTTGATTACGGTAGCCTCTCATACGAGCAGTACTTC.

This chain joins TRBV6-2 or TRBV6-3 and TRBJ2-7; 10 positions match TRBD2. The CDR3 contains 17 residues. V lost 2 bases, J lost 4 bases, and 11 bases stayed unmatched. Germline CDR1 MNHEY, CDR2 SVGEGT. The CDR3 DNA is TGTGCCAGCAGTTACGAATTTCCTAGCGGGAGAGAATACGAGCAGTACTTC. Translated: CASSYEFPSGREYEQYF.

CDR3 DNA sequence: TGCGCCAGCAGCTCCGCAATAACTAGCCTAGAGACCCAGTACTTC. The encoded protein is CASSSAITSLETQYF. The chain employs TRBV5-1 and TRBJ2-5; D may be TRBD2 (6 bases). Trimming cost V 3 bases and J 4 bases, with 16 bases left between them. Looked up from germline, CDR1 is SGHRS and CDR2 is YFSETQ. The length of the CDR3 is 15 residues.

This clonotype was recorded many times. The rearrangement links TRBV28 to TRBJ1-1; maybe TRBD1 (5 bases). V lost 6 bases and J 3 bases, leaving 11 bases between the germline ends. The CDR3 sequence is 13 residues long. Germline CDR1 reads MDHEN; CDR2 reads SYDVKM. The CDR3 nucleotides are TGTGCCAGCAGACCAGGGAGTGACACTGAAGCTTTCTTT. Encoded protein: CASRPGSDTEAFF.

This chain joins TRBV3-1 and TRBJ2-5; perhaps TRBD2 as D (6 bases). The CDR3 runs 14 residues. Germline loops: CDR1 LGHDT, CDR2 YNNKEL (reference sequence). The V and J ends lost 3 bases and 3 bases respectively, with 11 bases between them. The CDR3 protein is CASSHLGGKETQYF. The DNA for the CDR3 is TGTGCCAGCAGCCACCTAGGAGGGAAAGAGACCCAGTACTTC.

In this sample, this clonotype turned up many times. V is TRBV18 and J is TRBJ2-3; tentative D call: TRBD2 (5 bases). Looked up from germline, CDR1 is KGHSH and CDR2 is LQKENI. V was cut by 5 bases and J by 0 bases, with 15 bases left in between. The CDR3 contains 16 residues. This CDR3 is CASSSIGSGSTDTQYF. The CDR3 DNA follows: TGTGCCAGCTCAAGCATTGGAAGCGGAAGCACAGATACGCAGTATTTT.

This clonotype was seen ten or more times. The chain couples TRBV29-1 to TRBJ2-2; maybe TRBD1 (6 bases). CDR1 and CDR2 (germline): SQVTM, ANQGSEA. V lost 7 bases to trimming and J lost 2 bases, with 14 bases between them. This CDR3 spans 14 amino acids. The CDR3 DNA is TGCAGCGCTAAGACAGGCACTAACACCGGGGAGCTGTTTTTT. It is translated as CSAKTGTNTGELFF.

This clonotype was found a few times. This chain links TRBV2 with TRBJ1-2; TRBD1 aligns across 10 bases. The CDR3 runs to 12 residues. J gave up 8 bases and V 5 bases, and 2 bases lay outside the gene matches. Germline V CDR1 and CDR2: SNHLY, FYNNEI. In DNA, the CDR3 is TGTGCCAGCAGTCGGGACAGGGGCGGCTACACCTTC. As protein: CASSRDRGGYTF.

The chain links TRBV5-1 to TRBJ2-3; TRBD1 agrees at 7 bases. With V trimmed by 4 bases and J by 4 bases, 6 bases remained unmatched. Per germline, CDR1 SGHRS and CDR2 YFSETQ. This CDR3 is built from 14 residues. Here the CDR3 DNA reads TGCGCCAGCAGCAAACGACAGGGTCCAGATACGCAGTATTTT. It is translated as CASSKRQGPDTQYF. Variable domain in full (rest from reference TRBV5-1 and TRBJ2-3): KAGVTQTPRYLIKTRGQQVTLSCSPISGHRSVSWYQQTPGQGLQFLFEYFSETQRNKGNFPGRFSGRQFSNSRSEMNVSTLELGDSALYLCASSKRQGPDTQYFGPGTRLTVL.

The chain is built from TRBV5-4 and TRBJ1-2, with D possibly being TRBD1 (5 bases). Trimming cost V 1 base and J 6 bases, with 13 bases left between them. Germline CDR1 is SGHNT and CDR2 is YYREEE (reference sequence). This CDR3 is built from 14 residues. The CDR3 region has the DNA TGTGCCAGCAGCTTGCCCAGGGCCGCCGATGGCTACACCTTC. Its protein is CASSLPRAADGYTF.

This clonotype came up many times. This chain joins TRBV29-1 and TRBJ2-7; D tentatively reads TRBD1 or TRBD2 (5 bases each). With 1 base removed from V and 5 bases from J, the gap between germline ends came to 15 bases. This CDR3 spans 14 amino acids. From germline, CDR1 is SQVTM and CDR2 ANQGSEA. The CDR3 here is CSVEGGDRLNEQYF. The CDR3 coding sequence is TGCAGCGTTGAAGGAGGGGACCGCCTCAACGAGCAGTACTTC.

The chain links TRBV20-1 to TRBJ2-3, with 9 nucleotides matching TRBD2. There are 17 residues in the CDR3. V lost 0 bases to trimming and J lost 0 bases; unmatched junction nucleotides: 7. Per the germline V gene, CDR1 is DFQATT and CDR2 is SNEGSKA (reference sequence). CDR3 in amino acids: CSARDRPSGTSTDTQYF. For the CDR3, the DNA is TGCAGTGCTAGAGATCGTCCTAGCGGGACTAGCACAGATACGCAGTATTTT.

V usage is TRBV5-1 and J usage is TRBJ1-6, with a tentative D call TRBD1 (5 bases). Trimming shortened V by 1 base and J by 10 bases, and 15 bases separated the two germline ends. Germline V gene sequence: CDR1 SGHRS, CDR2 YFSETQ. The CDR3 runs to 15 residues. CDR3 sequence: CASSLWASGDSPLHF. The DNA for the CDR3 is TGCGCCAGCAGCTTGTGGGCCTCTGGGGACTCACCCCTCCACTTT.

This clonotype was detected many times. In DNA, the CDR3 is TGCGCCAGCAGCTTGGTGCCCTCACAAGAGACCCAGTACTTC. Translating it yields CASSLVPSQETQYF. The rearrangement links TRBV5-1 to TRBJ2-5; no clear D gene. This CDR3 spans 14 amino acids. Trimming took 0 bases from V and 2 from J, leaving 8 bases between them. CDR1 SGHRS and CDR2 YFSETQ come from the germline V gene.

There are a few counts of this clonotype. The chain employs TRBV19 and TRBJ1-1; 9 bases agree with TRBD1. Trimming took 5 bases from V and 11 from J; bases not matched to a gene: 9. Germline loops: CDR1 LNHDA, CDR2 SQIVND (reference sequence). The CDR3 has 13 residues. The CDR3 loop is CASSSGQGQIAFF. The CDR3 DNA reads TGTGCCAGTAGTTCGGGACAGGGCCAAATCGCTTTCTTT.

The sample holds a few counts of this clonotype. V is TRBV5-1 and J is TRBJ1-1; tentatively, D is TRBD1 (5 bases). Germline CDR1 is SGHRS and CDR2 is YFSETQ. V dropped 4 bases and J dropped 6 bases, with 16 bases sitting between them. The CDR3 covers 14 residues. CDR3 protein: CASSRDGGISEAFF. Here the CDR3 DNA reads TGCGCCAGCAGCCGAGACGGGGGAATCTCTGAAGCTTTCTTT.

V usage is TRBV7-9 and J usage is TRBJ2-7, with D possibly matching TRBD1 (6 bases). Per the germline V gene, CDR1 is SEHNR and CDR2 is FQNEAQ (reference sequence). The CDR3 covers 15 residues. The germline V and J ends were trimmed by 5 bases and 5 bases, with 19 bases remaining between them. CDR3 sequence (DNA): TGTGCCAGCAGCCGGGAAGGGGGTACGTACCACGAGCAGTACTTC. This encodes CASSREGGTYHEQYF.

This clonotype was detected only a few times. The genes are TRBV24-1 and TRBJ1-4; 12 bases align to TRBD1. The ends lost 4 bases at V and 7 bases at J; junction bases unmatched: 3. The CDR3 contains 15 residues. Germline V lookup: CDR1 KGHDR, CDR2 SFDVKD. CDR3 protein: CATSDPGQGAEKLFF. DNA of the CDR3: TGTGCCACCAGTGACCCGGGACAGGGGGCTGAAAAACTGTTTTTT.

A note on this clonotype: A read error may explain this, as a much larger clone is one base away. The chain recombines TRBV20-1 with TRBJ1-5; the D is unclear. The CDR3 has 14 amino acids. Germline-derived CDR1 and CDR2 are DFQATT and SNEGSKA (reference sequence). Trimming stripped 6 bases from V and 3 bases from J, with 15 bases between. CDR3 bases: TGCAGTGCCCTAGCCACGCGGGTCAATCAGCCCCAGCATTTT. It translates to CSALATRVNQPQHF.

This clonotype was picked up a small number of times. The chain links TRBV29-1 to TRBJ1-6, with D possibly TRBD1 on 6 matching bases. The CDR3 has 14 residues. With 5 bases removed from V and 8 bases from J, the gap between germline ends came to 16 bases. Germline V lookup: CDR1 SQVTM, CDR2 ANQGSEA. The chain's CDR3 is CSVSDSAEDSPLHF. The CDR3, as DNA: TGCAGCGTTTCGGACAGTGCGGAGGATTCACCCCTCCACTTT.

The sample holds a few counts of this clonotype. The chain couples TRBV7-2 to TRBJ2-7; D may be TRBD2 (6 bases). The CDR3 sequence is 15 residues long. The V end lost 3 bases, the J end lost 4 bases, and 16 bases lay between the germline ends. Germline V gene lookup returns CDR1 SGHTA and CDR2 FQGNSA. The chain's CDR3 is CASSLAGTEVYEQYF. The CDR3 coding sequence is TGTGCCAGCAGCTTGGCCGGGACTGAGGTTTACGAGCAGTACTTC.

The chain couples TRBV13 to TRBJ2-1; 8 bases are a match to TRBD2. The CDR3 is 15 residues long. Germline CDR1 reads PRHDT; CDR2 reads FYEKMQ (reference sequence). V lost 5 bases to trimming and J lost 4 bases; unmatched junction nucleotides: 7. CDR3 sequence: CASSPGLALYNEQFF. CDR3 coding DNA: TGTGCCAGCAGCCCCGGACTAGCACTTTACAATGAGCAGTTCTTC.

This clonotype has ten or more counts. The chain uses TRBV7-9 and TRBJ2-7, with a weak D call TRBD2 (6 bases). Germline CDR1 reads SEHNR; CDR2 reads FQNEAQ (reference sequence). The CDR3 has 15 residues. V shed 5 bases and J shed 6 bases, with 20 bases lying between them. CDR3 coding DNA: TGTGCCAGCAGCACCTATTTGGGGGGTAACGGCGAGCAGTACTTC. Residues: CASSTYLGGNGEQYF.

This clonotype was seen only a few times. The V call is TRBV10-3, the J call TRBJ2-5; D gene uncertain. Germline values: CDR1 ENHRY, CDR2 SYGVKD. V lost 2 bases to trimming and J lost 2 bases, with 6 bases between them. There are 13 residues in the CDR3. The CDR3 loop reads CAISEGYQETQYF. The CDR3 DNA follows: TGTGCCATCAGTGAGGGCTATCAAGAGACCCAGTACTTC.

This clonotype was seen repeatedly, ten times or more. This chain links TRBV5-4 with TRBJ2-7; TRBD1 matches 8 bases. The CDR3 runs to 15 residues. Germline CDR1 is SGHNT and CDR2 is YYREEE (reference sequence). Losses at the gene ends were 5 bases for V and 3 bases for J; bases not matched to a gene: 10. CDR3 protein: CASSRGQGAIYEQYF. As DNA, the CDR3 is TGTGCCAGCAGTCGCGGACAGGGAGCCATCTACGAGCAGTACTTC.